The clone carrying this T cell receptor (beta chain) was seen only a few times. What it binds is unknown. Previously published methods and listed TCR primers were used for the bulk TCR libraries. TCRdb called the PCR reads again in MiXCR, with one record for every CDR3 protein. The repertoire holds some 680,000 distinct CDR3 sequences, with around 25% as singletons. When naive CD8 T cells were sorted, they were gated as CD8+CD4-CCR7+CD45RA+. The data belong to a study of molecular identifiers for immune sequencing clone quantification. The wider study: Replicate RNA from roughly 21,000 or 96,000 naive CD8 T cells formed five aliquots; four were sequenced.

Whole-study results and caveats: Clones above 20 RNA copies held over 99% of effector molecules, under 1% in naive cells.

The receptor was derived from a human donor in good health. Some libraries in this study had Jurkat cell RNA spiked in. Input material: naive CD8+ T cells from blood, with Jurkat cell RNA spiked in. The subset was: FACS-sorted CD8+CD4-CCR7+CD45RA+ naive T cells.

The CDR3 coding sequence is TGCGCCAGCAGCCACAAGATAATAACCGGGACTAGCTCCTACGAGCAGTACTTC. Its translation is CASSHKIITGTSSYEQYF. The chain is built from TRBV4-1 and TRBJ2-7; TRBD2 aligns across 8 bases. CDR1 is MGHRA and CDR2 is YSYEKL in the germline V gene. This CDR3 has 18 amino acids. The ends lost 3 bases at V and 0 bases at J; junction bases unmatched: 13.